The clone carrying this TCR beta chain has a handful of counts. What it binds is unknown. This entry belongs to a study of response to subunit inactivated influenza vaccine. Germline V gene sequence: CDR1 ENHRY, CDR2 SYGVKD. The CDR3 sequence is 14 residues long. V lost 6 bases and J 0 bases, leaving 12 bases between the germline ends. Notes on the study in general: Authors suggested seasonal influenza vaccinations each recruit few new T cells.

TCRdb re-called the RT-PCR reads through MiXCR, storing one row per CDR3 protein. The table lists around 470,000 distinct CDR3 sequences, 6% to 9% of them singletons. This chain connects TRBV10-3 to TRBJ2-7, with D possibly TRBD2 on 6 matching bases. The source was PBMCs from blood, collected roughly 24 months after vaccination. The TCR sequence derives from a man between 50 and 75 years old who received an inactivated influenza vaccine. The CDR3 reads CAIRLAVTSYEQYF. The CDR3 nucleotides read TGTGCCATCAGATTAGCGGTTACCTCCTACGAGCAGTACTTC.